A selection of T cell receptor beta chains follows, all from one sample in a study of shared clonotypes between healthy human individuals. Clones were read by immunoSEQ multiplex PCR, and TCRdb kept only the in-frame ones, dropping some. The sample has roughly 2.4 million clones; around 95% are singletons. Sequences were obtained from naive CD4+ T cells sorted from blood. These TCRs come from a man between 18 and 29 years old in good health. The CDR3 runs from the conserved cysteine through the conserved F or W. A D gene is named only where the DNA matches it firmly. For some rows the clone size is stated as once, few or many, or as a class when expanded; others skip it.

size	V	J	D	CDR3	DNA
.	TRBV6-6	TRBJ2-6	.	CASSYSGVAGANVLTF	TGTGCCAGCAGTTACTCGGGGGTAGCTGGGGCCAACGTCCTGACTTTC
.	TRBV25-1	TRBJ1-3	.	CASSIGSGNTIYF	TGTGCCAGCAGTATTGGCTCTGGAAACACCATATATTTT
.	TRBV18	TRBJ2-7	.	CASSPDGRSYEQYF	TGTGCCAGCTCACCTGATGGCAGGTCCTACGAGCAGTACTTC
.	TRBV6-1	TRBJ2-2	.	CASSGWRGANTGELFF	TGTGCCAGCAGTGGTTGGAGGGGAGCGAACACCGGGGAGCTGTTTTTT
.	TRBV25-1	TRBJ2-7	TRBD2	CASSESGTSGLEQYF	TGTGCCAGCAGTGAATCGGGGACTAGCGGGCTCGAGCAGTACTTC
.	TRBV7-2	TRBJ2-3	TRBD2	CASSLLAGVTDTQYF	TGTGCCAGCAGCCTACTAGCGGGAGTAACAGATACGCAGTATTTT
.	TRBV5-1	TRBJ2-7	.	CASRGRQYEQYF	TGCGCCAGCAGGGGGCGACAGTACGAGCAGTACTTC
.	TRBV5-1	TRBJ1-6	.	CASSYQGLESSPLHF	TGCGCCAGCAGCTACCAGGGACTGGAAAGTTCACCCCTCCACTTT
.	TRBV6-1	TRBJ2-1	TRBD2	CASSEGVTSGSSSYNEQFF	TGTGCCAGCAGTGAAGGGGTGACTAGCGGGAGTAGTTCCTACAATGAGCAGTTCTTC
.	TRBV29-1	TRBJ2-7	TRBD1	CSVKAGQATYEQYF	TGCAGCGTCAAGGCGGGACAGGCAACCTACGAGCAGTACTTC
.	TRBV7-9	TRBJ2-1	.	CASSPPGQQYNEQFF	TGTGCCAGCAGCCCTCCGGGCCAACAATACAATGAGCAGTTCTTC
.	TRBV30	TRBJ2-7	.	CAWSPRGHEQYF	TGTGCCTGGAGTCCCAGGGGTCACGAGCAGTACTTC
.	TRBV11-2	TRBJ2-7	.	CASSPGPLGSYEQYF	TGTGCCAGCAGCCCGGGCCCCTTAGGATCCTACGAGCAGTACTTC
.	TRBV10-2	TRBJ2-1	TRBD1	CASSAPGGRNEQFF	TGCGCCAGCAGTGCGCCAGGGGGCAGGAATGAGCAGTTCTTC
.	TRBV27	TRBJ2-5	TRBD2	CASSFSGASKETQYF	TGTGCCAGCAGTTTTAGCGGGGCGTCAAAAGAGACCCAGTACTTC
.	TRBV10-3	TRBJ1-2	TRBD1	CAISTQGGYGYTF	TGTGCCATCAGTACTCAGGGGGGCTATGGCTACACCTTC
.	TRBV19	TRBJ1-4	.	CASSSRDPLGEKLFF	TGTGCCAGTAGTAGTCGGGACCCCTTGGGTGAAAAACTGTTTTTT
.	TRBV5-6	TRBJ1-1	TRBD1	CASSPGTGESFEAFF	TGTGCCAGCAGCCCAGGGACAGGGGAGAGTTTTGAAGCTTTCTTT
.	TRBV10-1	TRBJ2-2	.	CASSGRETGELFF	TGCGCCAGCAGTGGAAGGGAAACCGGGGAGCTGTTTTTT
.	TRBV11-2	TRBJ2-1	.	CASSTRQNNEQFF	TGTGCCAGCAGCACCCGACAAAACAATGAGCAGTTCTTC
once	TRBV7-6	TRBJ2-1	.	CASSLEAGEQFF	TGTGCCAGCAGCTTAGAGGCCGGTGAGCAGTTCTTC
.	TRBV28	TRBJ2-2	.	CATLSGELFF	TGTGCCACCTTGAGCGGGGAGCTGTTTTTT
.	TRBV5-1	TRBJ1-3	.	CASSATGDENTIYF	TGCGCCAGCAGCGCGACAGGCGACGAAAACACCATATATTTT
.	TRBV11-2	TRBJ2-5	TRBD2	CASTLGAGGKETQYF	TGTGCCAGCACCCTCGGAGCGGGGGGGAAAGAGACCCAGTACTTC
.	TRBV11-2	TRBJ1-5	.	CASSLRADKGNQPQHF	TGTGCCAGCAGCTTAAGGGCAGACAAGGGCAATCAGCCCCAGCATTTT
.	TRBV2	TRBJ2-7	.	CASREQGDEQYF	TGTGCCAGCAGAGAACAGGGTGACGAGCAGTACTTC
.	TRBV6-6	TRBJ1-2	TRBD1	CASSYSRDRNYGYTF	TGTGCCAGCAGTTACTCGAGGGACAGGAACTATGGCTACACCTTC
.	TRBV30	TRBJ2-1	.	CAWSVRGGEQFF	TGTGCCTGGAGTGTAAGAGGAGGTGAGCAGTTCTTC
.	TRBV4-1	TRBJ2-3	.	CASSQPATLRDTQYF	TGCGCCAGCAGCCAACCGGCGACACTTAGAGATACGCAGTATTTT
.	TRBV6-5	TRBJ1-2	.	CASSNPGQGGYGYTF	TGTGCCAGCAGCAACCCGGGCCAGGGAGGATACGGCTACACCTTC
.	TRBV7-2	TRBJ2-7	.	CAWSTAYEQYF	TGTGCCTGGTCGACGGCTTACGAGCAGTACTTC
.	TRBV6-5	TRBJ1-6	.	CASSVQALHSPLHF	TGTGCCAGCAGCGTACAGGCTCTCCATTCACCCCTCCACTTT
.	TRBV28	TRBJ2-3	.	CASSFPALPISESTDTQYF	TGTGCCAGCAGTTTCCCAGCCCTTCCGATTAGCGAAAGCACAGATACGCAGTATTTT
.	TRBV5-1	TRBJ1-1	.	CASSFEEGTEAFF	TGCGCCAGCAGCTTCGAAGAGGGGACTGAAGCTTTCTTT
.	TRBV29-1	TRBJ2-1	.	CSAARGDNEQFF	TGCAGCGCCGCGAGGGGGGACAATGAGCAGTTCTTC
.	TRBV6-6	TRBJ2-7	TRBD2	CASSRTSGSRSEQYF	TGTGCCAGCAGTCGGACTAGCGGGAGCCGAAGCGAGCAGTACTTC
.	TRBV10-1	TRBJ2-7	.	CASSESWGSPYEQYF	TGCGCCAGCAGTGAGTCTTGGGGAAGCCCCTACGAGCAGTACTTC
.	TRBV30	TRBJ2-2	.	CAWRISTNTGELFF	TGTGCCTGGAGAATCAGTACGAACACCGGGGAGCTGTTTTTT
.	TRBV30	TRBJ1-2	TRBD1	CAWSEGTGYGYTF	TGTGCCTGGAGTGAGGGGACAGGCTATGGCTACACCTTC
.	TRBV5-4	TRBJ1-1	TRBD1	CASSLGTANTEAFF	TGTGCCAGCAGTCTGGGGACAGCCAACACTGAAGCTTTCTTT
.	TRBV30	TRBJ1-3	.	CAWSPGDTIYF	TGTGCCTGGAGTCCCGGGGACACCATATATTTT
once	TRBV5-1	TRBJ2-5	.	CASSSGWAQETQYF	TGCGCCAGCAGTTCAGGGTGGGCTCAAGAGACCCAGTACTTC
.	TRBV5-1	TRBJ2-5	.	CASSSNQETQYF	TGCGCCAGCAGCTCCAACCAAGAGACCCAGTACTTC
.	TRBV7-9	TRBJ2-5	TRBD1	CASSLVPGQGARETQYF	TGTGCCAGCAGCTTAGTGCCGGGACAGGGGGCACGAGAGACCCAGTACTTC
.	TRBV30	TRBJ2-2	.	CAWRPPDLKAGELFF	TGTGCCTGGAGACCTCCGGATTTGAAGGCCGGGGAGCTGTTTTTT
.	TRBV5-1	TRBJ1-4	.	CASSFSNRANEKLFF	TGCGCCAGCAGTTTCTCAAACAGGGCTAATGAAAAACTGTTTTTT
.	TRBV30	TRBJ2-6	.	CAWGGPSGANVLTF	TGTGCCTGGGGGGGACCCTCTGGGGCCAACGTCCTGACTTTC
.	TRBV30	TRBJ1-1	.	CAWILFTNTEAFF	TGTGCCTGGATCCTTTTCACAAACACTGAAGCTTTCTTT
.	TRBV6-5	TRBJ2-1	.	CASSYQRDINEQFF	TGTGCCAGCAGTTACCAGCGGGACATCAATGAGCAGTTCTTC
.	TRBV18	TRBJ2-3	TRBD2	CASSPSGGTDTQYF	TGTGCCAGCTCACCAAGCGGGGGCACAGATACGCAGTATTTT
.	TRBV5-6	TRBJ2-5	.	CASSRPGLAPETQYF	TGTGCCAGCAGCAGGCCGGGACTTGCCCCGGAGACCCAGTACTTC
.	TRBV7-2	TRBJ2-3	TRBD1	CASSHRGRTDTQYF	TGTGCCAGCAGCCACAGGGGGAGGACAGATACGCAGTATTTT
.	TRBV2	TRBJ1-2	.	CASNLALANYGYTF	TGTGCCAGCAATTTGGCGCTAGCTAACTATGGCTACACCTTC
few	TRBV5-1	TRBJ2-3	.	CASSLGGSTDTQYF	TGCGCCAGCAGCTTGGGGGGGAGCACAGATACGCAGTATTTT
.	TRBV28	TRBJ2-3	TRBD2	CASSTPGLAGADTQYF	TGTGCCAGCAGTACTCCGGGACTAGCTGGGGCAGATACGCAGTATTTT
.	TRBV28	TRBJ1-2	.	CASTDRGYGYTF	TGTGCCAGCACCGATCGGGGCTATGGCTACACCTTC